The 12 T cell receptor beta chains given below trace back to one sample, sequenced in a study of T cells in Graves' hyperthyroidism and ophthalmopathy. RNA transcripts yielded amplified TCR beta CDR3 regions. First-round RT-PCR of the TCR CDR3 relied on the HTBI primer set. TCRdb re-called the multiplex PCR reads through MiXCR, storing one row per CDR3 protein. The sample lists a few hundred thousand distinct CDR3 sequences, 46% occurring once. The sequencing sample was made of peripheral blood or thyroid tissue (not recorded which). Every receptor here comes from an adult woman with Graves' disease, either hyperthyroidism or ophthalmopathy (not recorded which).

The chain links TRBV10-3 to TRBJ1-5; 10 positions agree with TRBD1. J was trimmed by 0 bases and V by 6 bases; bases with no gene match: 8. This CDR3 contains 17 residues. The germline V gene encodes CDR1 ENHRY and CDR2 SYGVKD. The CDR3 region has the DNA TGTGCCATCAGCACCGGGACAGGGGCCAATAGCAATCAGCCCCAGCATTTT. This sequence encodes CAISTGTGANSNQPQHF.

CDR3 sequence: CASSLARGKSSYNSPLHF. The DNA for the CDR3 is TGTGCCAGCAGCTTAGCGAGGGGAAAGAGCTCCTATAATTCACCCCTCCACTTT. The chain uses TRBV7-2 and TRBJ1-6, with D possibly being TRBD1 (5 bases). The CDR3 has 18 amino acids. The V end lost 0 bases, the J end lost 0 bases, and 12 bases lay between the germline ends. The germline CDR1 and CDR2 sequences are SGHTA and FQGNSA.

This clonotype was counted many times. This chain uses TRBV5-6 with TRBJ1-2, with TRBD1 matching over 10 bases. The germline V gene encodes CDR1 SGHDT and CDR2 YYEEEE. V lost 0 bases, J lost 8 bases, and 4 bases stayed unmatched. This CDR3 is built from 14 residues. The CDR3 DNA is TGTGCCAGCAGCTTGGGGGACAGGGGAGGCGGCTACACCTTC. Translating gives CASSLGDRGGGYTF.

This clonotype came up a few times. This chain joins TRBV7-3 and TRBJ2-7; the D is unclear. In germline, CDR1 is SGHTA, CDR2 FQGTGA. The CDR3 sequence is 12 residues long. V dropped 4 bases and J dropped 6 bases, with 10 bases sitting between them. The CDR3 protein is CASSYLPGEQYF. CDR3 nucleotides: TGTGCCAGCAGCTACCTACCTGGCGAGCAGTACTTC.

This clonotype was seen only a few times. The chain has TRBV27 and TRBJ2-7, with D possibly being TRBD1 (5 bases). The CDR3 has 16 residues. Germline V lookup: CDR1 MNHEY, CDR2 SMNVEV (reference sequence). Between the trimmed V and J ends, which lost 0 bases and 2 bases, there was a span of 14 bases. The CDR3 region is CASSLSFAGITYEQYF. In DNA, the CDR3 is TGTGCCAGCAGTTTATCTTTCGCAGGGATCACCTACGAGCAGTACTTC.

The table lists this clonotype with a few counts. Possible read error: a much larger clone is one base away. The chain combines TRBV11-2 with TRBJ1-6; D remains unclear. CDR1 is SGHAT and CDR2 is FQNNGV in the germline V gene. The length of the CDR3 is 13 residues. The CDR3: CAISLSLSSPLHF. CDR3 coding DNA: TGTGCCATCAGCTTATCCCTGAGTTCACCCCTCCACTTT.

Only a few counts were recorded for this clonotype. The rearrangement links TRBV12-3 or TRBV12-4 to TRBJ2-5, with no clear D. The CDR3 length is 15 residues. Trimming pared 6 bases from V and 7 bases from J, leaving 21 bases between. CDR3 sequence reads: CASSSYWVGAGTQYF. The CDR3 DNA reads TGTGCCAGCAGCTCCTACTGGGTAGGCGCAGGGACCCAGTACTTC.

This sequence joins TRBV2 and TRBJ2-7; possible D gene TRBD2, 7 bases. The CDR3 totals 14 residues. Germline V gene lookup returns CDR1 SNHLY and CDR2 FYNNEI. Trimming left V 7 bases short and J 3 bases short, with 16 bases between. The CDR3: CASNGRGGNYEQYF. The CDR3 coding sequence is TGTGCCAGCAACGGAAGGGGGGGTAACTACGAGCAGTACTTC.

This clonotype was counted only a few times. V usage is TRBV5-1 and J usage is TRBJ1-5, with D possibly TRBD1 on 5 matching bases. Trimming took 7 bases from V and 9 from J, leaving 17 bases between them. In germline, CDR1 is SGHRS, CDR2 YFSETQ. The CDR3 has 13 residues. The CDR3 loop reads CASRGTSGRPQHF. CDR3 sequence (DNA): TGCGCCAGCCGAGGGACTAGCGGGAGGCCCCAGCATTTT.

This clonotype was recorded many times. The CDR3 region is CASGFRLNQPQHF. The DNA of the CDR3 is TGTGCCAGCGGGTTCAGGCTCAATCAGCCCCAGCATTTT. The V call is TRBV2, the J call TRBJ1-5; no definite D call. Germline CDR1 SNHLY, CDR2 FYNNEI. V was shortened by 8 bases and J by 3 bases, with 11 bases between the two germline ends. The CDR3 has 13 amino acids.

The chain joins TRBV4-2 to TRBJ2-3; TRBD2 aligns across 7 bases. Germline V gives CDR1 LGHNA, CDR2 YNFKEQ. The CDR3 has 15 amino acids. The junction had 6 bases not matched to a gene; V was cut back by 0 bases and J by 6 bases. The CDR3 coding sequence is TGTGCCAGCAGCCAAGAAGGGCGGGAGCTGGATACGCAGTATTTT. As protein: CASSQEGRELDTQYF.

Many counts were recorded for this clonotype. The V and J genes are TRBV7-8 and TRBJ1-3, with unresolved D. The V gene's germline CDR1 is SGHVS and CDR2 FQNEAQ. This CDR3 is built from 15 residues. V was trimmed by 1 base and J by 2 bases, leaving 9 bases between them. The DNA of the CDR3 is TGTGCCAGCAGCTTAGAGGCCGACCCTGGAAACACCATATATTTT. Residues: CASSLEADPGNTIYF. Together with reference TRBV7-8 and TRBJ1-3, the CDR3 gives the full variable domain: GAGVSQSPRYKVAKRGQDVALRCDPISGHVSLFWYQQALGQGPEFLTYFQNEAQLDKSGLPSDRFFAERPEGSVSTLKIQRTQQEDSAVYLCASSLEADPGNTIYFGEGSWLTVV.